Given below is one T cell receptor beta chain in context. This sample was taken from a study of T cells in tumors after PD-1 blockade. CDR1 MNHEY and CDR2 SVGAGI come from the germline V gene. The CDR3 consists of 14 residues. Trimming shortened V by 6 bases and J by 4 bases, and 16 bases separated the two germline ends. Produced via immunoSEQ multiplex PCR; TCRdb's table is partial and in-frame only. The repertoire holds some 25,000 clones, with about 82% as singletons. This clonotype originated in a human donor with basal cell carcinoma. The gene calls are TRBV6-5 and TRBJ2-7; D unclear. The material sequenced was PBMCs, taken after anti-PD-1 treatment. The chain's CDR3 is CASSVGRLHYEQYF. For the CDR3, the DNA is TGTGCCAGCAGCGTGGGCAGATTACATTACGAGCAGTACTTC.